A single sample is the source of the 3 T cell receptor beta chains below, sequenced in a study of blood T cell repertoires in COVID-19. Libraries were prepared by immunoSEQ multiplex PCR; TCRdb keeps only in-frame clonotypes and omits some of them. The sample gives tens of thousands of clones, approximately 85% of which show up once; about 14% is in the top ten. Sequenced input: peripheral blood. These receptors originate from a human donor in a cohort sampled during active COVID-19.

This clone is a singleton in its sample. This chain joins TRBV5-6 and TRBJ1-2, with TRBD1 as a possible D gene (5 bases). CDR3 length: 15 amino acids. Trimming cost V 2 bases and J 8 bases, with 19 bases left between them. CDR1 SGHDT and CDR2 YYEEEE come from the germline V gene. CDR3 in DNA: TGTGCCAGCAGCTTCTGGGACTCCCTTTCGGGCGGCTACACCTTC. Amino acid sequence: CASSFWDSLSGGYTF.

This chain joins TRBV4-3 and TRBJ1-1; tentatively, D is TRBD1 (5 bases). Germline-derived CDR1 and CDR2 are LGHNA and YSLEER. The ends were cut back, 4 bases at V and 9 bases at J, with 15 bases in the middle. The CDR3 sequence is 13 residues long. This CDR3 reads CASSLEIGAKAFF. The DNA of the CDR3 is TGCGCCAGCAGCCTGGAGATTGGGGCAAAAGCTTTCTTT.

The V gene is TRBV13, the J gene TRBJ1-5; D might be TRBD1 (6 bases). CDR1 is PRHDT and CDR2 is FYEKMQ in the germline V gene (reference sequence). Trimming took 5 bases from V and 4 from J, leaving 15 bases between them. The CDR3 is 15 residues long. The CDR3 DNA is TGTGCCAGCAGCACGTCACAGGGATCGAATCAGCCCCAGCATTTT. Amino acids: CASSTSQGSNQPQHF.